There are many counts of the clone carrying this TCR beta chain. Its antigen is as yet unknown. Germline V gene sequence: CDR1 MNHEY, CDR2 SVGEGT. The CDR3 contains 16 residues. V was trimmed by 6 bases and J by 0 bases, leaving 15 bases between them. Bulk libraries came from a prior protocol with listed TCR primers. TCRdb reanalysed the PCR reads using MiXCR and keeps one entry per CDR3 protein. The table records 350,000 or so distinct CDR3 sequences, roughly a fifth of them present only once. Sorting recovered naive CD8 T cells on a CD8+CD4-CCR7+CD45RA+ profile. These data originate in a study of molecular identifiers for immune sequencing clone quantification. Study observations and caveats: The sizes of highly expanded clones could be underestimated when identical TCR molecules share a barcode.

This receptor was identified in a human donor in good health. Some libraries in this study had Jurkat cell RNA spiked in. The chain joins TRBV6-2 or TRBV6-3 to TRBJ1-5; a possible D gene is TRBD1 (6 bases). The specimen sequenced was naive CD8+ T cells from blood, with Jurkat cell RNA spiked in. The subset was: FACS-sorted CD8+CD4-CCR7+CD45RA+ naive T cells. The CDR3 nucleotides are TGTGCCAGCAGCCGTTACAGGGACGATAGCAATCAGCCCCAGCATTTT. Translated: CASSRYRDDSNQPQHF.